This T cell receptor (beta chain) emerged from a study of blood T cell repertoires in COVID-19. Turning to the study itself: The United States, Italy and Spain provided the acute and convalescent COVID-19 samples.

The CDR3 is 17 amino acids. The V segment lost 5 bases and the J segment 3 bases; nucleotides outside the gene matches: 10. Germline CDR1 SEHNR, CDR2 FQNEAQ (reference sequence). In the original processing: By means of reference gene primer amplification, nucleated cell counts were estimated. The table came from immunoSEQ multiplex PCR; TCRdb's copy has only in-frame clones and leaves some out. The V and J calls and clone size are taken from that table; D and trimming were inferred from the DNA. The repertoire holds roughly 300,000 clones, with 88% as singletons. The receptor was isolated from a man between 18 and 35 years old with active or convalescent COVID-19. Sequencing used peripheral blood. This chain joins TRBV7-9 and TRBJ1-3; the match to TRBD1 covers 10 bases. This CDR3 is CASSAGQGVRFGNTIYF. CDR3 coding DNA: TGTGCCAGCAGCGCCGGACAGGGGGTGAGATTTGGAAACACCATATATTTT.